This TCR beta chain was observed in a study of blood T cell repertoires in COVID-19. Repertoires were generated with immunoSEQ multiplex PCR, while TCRdb's copy carries only in-frame clones and drops some. The sample holds about 200,000 clones, more than 75% seen once. CDR3 size: 16 residues. The V end was cut by 0 bases, the J end by 2 bases, with 13 bases between. The germline CDR1 and CDR2 sequences are SGHAT and FQNNGV. The chain recombines TRBV11-2 with TRBJ1-2; no definite D call. The source material was peripheral blood. The clonotype originates from a human donor in a cohort sampled during active COVID-19. The CDR3 DNA reads as TGTGCCAGCAGCTTAGAAGATCGCGGGTTAAACTATGGCTACACCTTC. Protein: CASSLEDRGLNYGYTF.